This T cell receptor beta chain was identified during a study of T cell responses to AZD1222 COVID-19 vaccine. Findings and caveats of the study: Donors in the cohort were predominantly white British and more often female, and clonal diversity was possibly underestimated. Rises in breadth and depth of Spike-specific TCRs came after two AZD1222 doses.

TCRdb keeps only in-frame clones here, not all; method: immunoSEQ multiplex PCR. The sample includes roughly 45,000 clones, about three quarters of them seen just once. In the case of this clone: Its matching antigen is unknown.

The input for sequencing was peripheral blood, taken on day 0 of AZD1222 vaccination. The sequence derives from an adult in good health.

CDR3 bases: TGTGCCAGTAGTATCCCGACAGTGCATTCACCCCTCCACTTT. As protein: CASSIPTVHSPLHF. V and J are TRBV19 and TRBJ1-6; D possibly corresponds to TRBD1 (5 bases). Germline-derived CDR1 and CDR2 are LNHDA and SQIVND (reference sequence). There are 14 residues in the CDR3. V was shortened by 3 bases and J by 8 bases, with 11 bases between the two germline ends.